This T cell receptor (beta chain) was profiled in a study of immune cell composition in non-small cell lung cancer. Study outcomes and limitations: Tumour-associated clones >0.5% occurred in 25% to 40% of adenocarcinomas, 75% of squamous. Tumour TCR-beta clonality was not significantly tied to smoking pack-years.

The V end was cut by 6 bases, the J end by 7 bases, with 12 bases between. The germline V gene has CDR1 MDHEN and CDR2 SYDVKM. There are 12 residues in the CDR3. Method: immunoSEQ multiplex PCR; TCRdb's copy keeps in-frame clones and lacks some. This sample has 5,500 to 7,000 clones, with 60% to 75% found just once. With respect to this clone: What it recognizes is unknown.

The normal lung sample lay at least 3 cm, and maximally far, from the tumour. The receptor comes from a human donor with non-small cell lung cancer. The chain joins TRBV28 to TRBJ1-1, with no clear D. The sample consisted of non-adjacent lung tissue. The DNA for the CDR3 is TGTGCCAGCAGACCCCAACGGGGTGAAGCTTTCTTT. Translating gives CASRPQRGEAFF.